Listed below are T cell receptor beta chains from one sample, sequenced in a study of T cell responses to AZD1222 COVID-19 vaccine. The table came from immunoSEQ multiplex PCR; TCRdb's copy has only in-frame clones and leaves some out. Among 150,000 to 200,000 clones listed, just over 90% were seen once. This material consisted of peripheral blood, taken 28 days after the second AZD1222 dose. These receptor sequences come from an adult who received the AZD1222 COVID-19 vaccine. The CDR3 runs from the conserved cysteine through the conserved F or W. The order of the fields is D gene, clone size, CDR3 length, J gene, V gene, CDR3 DNA, CDR3 protein. The D gene is left open where the match is weak. Clone size is given for some rows only: seen once, a few or many times, or a class if the clone is expanded.

TRBD1 - 15 TRBJ2-3 TRBV28 TGTGCCACGGTAGACCGGGACAGACGCACAGATACGCAGTATTTT CATVDRDRRTDTQYF
- - 17 TRBJ1-4 TRBV28 TGTGCCAGCAGTTTAGGGGGTGATGGGGGCCTCAACGAAAAACTGTTTTTT CASSLGGDGGLNEKLFF
TRBD2 - 16 TRBJ2-5 TRBV4-3 TGCGCCAGCAGCCAAATACTAGCGGGAGATGGTGAGACCCAGTACTTC CASSQILAGDGETQYF
- once 14 TRBJ2-3 TRBV4-3 TGCGCCAGCAGCCAAGAAAAGGCTAGAGATACGCAGTATTTT CASSQEKARDTQYF
TRBD1 - 15 TRBJ1-6 TRBV5-1 TGCGCCAGCAGCCCTCGGGACAGGGAGAATTCACCCCTCCACTTT CASSPRDRENSPLHF
- - 14 TRBJ2-1 TRBV15 TGTGCCACCGAGGCGGGCGTGAACTACAATGAGCAGTTCTTC CATEAGVNYNEQFF
- - 17 TRBJ2-1 TRBV11-2 TGTGCCAGCAGCTGGGGGACATCAATTAAGCAGCACAATGAGCAGTTCTTC CASSWGTSIKQHNEQFF
- - 14 TRBJ1-4 TRBV27 TGTGCCAGCAGTTTGACAGCGAATAATGAAAAACTGTTTTTT CASSLTANNEKLFF
- - 13 TRBJ2-7 TRBV7-2 TGTGCCAGCAGCCGCGCCGGGTCCCACGAGCAGTACTTC CASSRAGSHEQYF
TRBD2 - 17 TRBJ2-3 TRBV4-2 TGTGCCAGCAGCCAAGACCTAGCGGGGGGGCCTCCAGATACGCAGTATTTT CASSQDLAGGPPDTQYF
- - 15 TRBJ1-4 TRBV7-9 TGTGCCAGCAGCTTATTAGGGGCTGATAATGAAAAACTGTTTTTT CASSLLGADNEKLFF
- - 15 TRBJ1-2 TRBV24-1 TGTGCCACCATCCCTGGGCAGACCGCTAACTATGGCTACACCTTC CATIPGQTANYGYTF
- once 16 TRBJ1-3 TRBV7-2 TGTGCCAGCAGCTTAGGTCCAGGGAACTCTGGAAACACCATATATTTT CASSLGPGNSGNTIYF
TRBD1 - 15 TRBJ1-6 TRBV5-1 TGCGCCAGCAGCTTGGCCGGACAGGGCTACTCACCCCTCCACTTT CASSLAGQGYSPLHF
- - 14 TRBJ1-1 TRBV21-1 TGTGCCAGCAGGCGGGGGGGAAGGAACACTGAAGCTTTCTTT CASRRGGRNTEAFF
- - 16 TRBJ2-3 TRBV7-8 TGTGCCAGCAGTTACCCGACAGGGAGGGGCACAGATACGCAGTATTTT CASSYPTGRGTDTQYF